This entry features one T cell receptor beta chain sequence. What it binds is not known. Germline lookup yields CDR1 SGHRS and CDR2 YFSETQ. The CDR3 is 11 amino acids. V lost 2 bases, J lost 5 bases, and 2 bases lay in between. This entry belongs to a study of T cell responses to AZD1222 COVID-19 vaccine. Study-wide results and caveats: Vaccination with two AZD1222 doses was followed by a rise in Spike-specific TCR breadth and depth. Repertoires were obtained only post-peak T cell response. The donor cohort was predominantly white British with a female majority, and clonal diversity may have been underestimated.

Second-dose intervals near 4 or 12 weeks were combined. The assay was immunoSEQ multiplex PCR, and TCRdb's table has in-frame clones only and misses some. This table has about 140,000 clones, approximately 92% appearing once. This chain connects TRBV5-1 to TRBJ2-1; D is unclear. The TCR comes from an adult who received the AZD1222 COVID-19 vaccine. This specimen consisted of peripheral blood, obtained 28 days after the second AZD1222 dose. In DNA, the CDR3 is TGCGCCAGCAGCTTCGACAATGAGCAGTTCTTC. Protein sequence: CASSFDNEQFF.